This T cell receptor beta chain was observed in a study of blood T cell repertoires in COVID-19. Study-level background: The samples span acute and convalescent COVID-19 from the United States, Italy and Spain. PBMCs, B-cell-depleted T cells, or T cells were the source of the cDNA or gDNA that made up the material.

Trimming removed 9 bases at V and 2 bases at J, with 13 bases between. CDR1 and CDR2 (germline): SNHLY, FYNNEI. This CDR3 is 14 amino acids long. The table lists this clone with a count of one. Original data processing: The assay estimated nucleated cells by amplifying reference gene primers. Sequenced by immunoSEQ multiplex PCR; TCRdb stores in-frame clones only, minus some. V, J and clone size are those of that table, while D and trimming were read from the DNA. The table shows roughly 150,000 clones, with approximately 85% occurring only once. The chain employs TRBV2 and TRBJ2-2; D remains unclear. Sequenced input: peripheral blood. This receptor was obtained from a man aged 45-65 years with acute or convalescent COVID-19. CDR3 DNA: TGTGCCAGAGGAAGACTCGAAAACACCGGGGAGCTGTTTTTT. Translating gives CARGRLENTGELFF.